This T cell receptor (beta chain) was found in a study of control samples from healthy donors and cancer patients. Assay: immunoSEQ multiplex PCR; the TCRdb copy retains only in-frame clones and omits some. The table shows over 150,000 clones, with 90% occurring only once. The CDR3 has 13 residues. V gave up 11 bases and J gave up 5 bases; unmatched junction bases: 8. The germline gives CDR1 MNHEY, CDR2 SVGAGI. The J gene is TRBJ2-5, the V gene TRBV6-5; 10 positions agree with TRBD2. Material for sequencing was blood. The sequence was obtained from a woman aged 50 to 60 in good health. This CDR3 is CASKRGGGETQYF. The CDR3 region has the DNA TGTGCCTCCAAGCGGGGGGGCGGGGAGACCCAGTACTTC.